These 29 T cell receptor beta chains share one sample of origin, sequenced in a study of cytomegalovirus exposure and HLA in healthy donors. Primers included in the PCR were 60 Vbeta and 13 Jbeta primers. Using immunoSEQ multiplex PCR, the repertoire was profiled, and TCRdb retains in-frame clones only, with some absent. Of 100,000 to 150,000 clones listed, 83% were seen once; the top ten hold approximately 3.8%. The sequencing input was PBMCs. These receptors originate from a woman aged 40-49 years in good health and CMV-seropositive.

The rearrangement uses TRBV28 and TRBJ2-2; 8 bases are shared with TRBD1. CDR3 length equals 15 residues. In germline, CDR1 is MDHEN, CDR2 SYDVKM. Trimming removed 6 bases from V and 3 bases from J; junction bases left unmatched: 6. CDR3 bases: TGTGCCAGCAGATCGACAGGGGTTGACACCGGGGAGCTGTTTTTT. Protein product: CASRSTGVDTGELFF.

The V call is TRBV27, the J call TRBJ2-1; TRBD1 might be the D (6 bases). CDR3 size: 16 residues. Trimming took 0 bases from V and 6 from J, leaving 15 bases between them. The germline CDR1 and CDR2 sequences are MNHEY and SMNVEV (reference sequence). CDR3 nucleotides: TGTGCCAGCAGTTTATCATTGGCAGGGGTTCCCAATGAGCAGTTCTTC. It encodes CASSLSLAGVPNEQFF.

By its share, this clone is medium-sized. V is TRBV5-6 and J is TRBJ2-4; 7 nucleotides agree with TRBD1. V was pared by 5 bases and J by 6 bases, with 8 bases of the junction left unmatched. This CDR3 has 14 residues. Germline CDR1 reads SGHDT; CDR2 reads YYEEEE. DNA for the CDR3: TGTGCCAGCAGGAATTACAGGGGTAGAAACATTCAGTACTTC. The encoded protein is CASRNYRGRNIQYF.

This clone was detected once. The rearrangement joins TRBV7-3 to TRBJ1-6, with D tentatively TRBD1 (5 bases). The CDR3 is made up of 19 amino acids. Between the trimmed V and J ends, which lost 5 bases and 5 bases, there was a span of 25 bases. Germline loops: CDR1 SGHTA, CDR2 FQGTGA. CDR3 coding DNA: TGTGCCAGCAGCCCACGGGCGCAGGGTACGGGGGTGAATAATTCACCCCTCCACTTT. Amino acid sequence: CASSPRAQGTGVNNSPLHF.

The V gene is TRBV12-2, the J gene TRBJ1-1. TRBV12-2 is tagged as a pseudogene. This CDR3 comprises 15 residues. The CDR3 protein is CASRLVRYPSTEAFF. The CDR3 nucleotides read TGTGCAAGTCGCTTAGTCCGTTATCCGTCCACTGAAGCTTTCTTT.

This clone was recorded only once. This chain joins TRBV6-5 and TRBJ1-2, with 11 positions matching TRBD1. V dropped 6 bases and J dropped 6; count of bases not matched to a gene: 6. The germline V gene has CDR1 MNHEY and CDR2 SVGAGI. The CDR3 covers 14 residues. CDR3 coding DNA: TGTGCCAGCAGCAGGACAGGGGGCGTGAATGGCTACACCTTC. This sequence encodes CASSRTGGVNGYTF.

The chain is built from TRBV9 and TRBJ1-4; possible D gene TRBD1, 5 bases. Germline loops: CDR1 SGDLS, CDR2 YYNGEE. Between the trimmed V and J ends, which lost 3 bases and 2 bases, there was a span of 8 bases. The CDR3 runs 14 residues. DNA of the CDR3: TGTGCCAGCAGCGCGGGGGGGACTAATGAAAAACTGTTTTTT. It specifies CASSAGGTNEKLFF.

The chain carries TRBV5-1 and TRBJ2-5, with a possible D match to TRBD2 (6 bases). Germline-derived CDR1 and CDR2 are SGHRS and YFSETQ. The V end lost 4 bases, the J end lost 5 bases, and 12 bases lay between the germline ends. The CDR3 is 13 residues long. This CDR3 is CASSVGGLETQYF. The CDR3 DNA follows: TGCGCCAGCAGCGTGGGAGGTCTGGAGACCCAGTACTTC.

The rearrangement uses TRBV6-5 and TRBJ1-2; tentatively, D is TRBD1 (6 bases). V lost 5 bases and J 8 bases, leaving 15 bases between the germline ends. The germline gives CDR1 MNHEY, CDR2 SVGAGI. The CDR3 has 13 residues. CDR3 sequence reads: CASSTGYQGGYTF. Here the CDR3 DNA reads TGTGCCAGCAGTACAGGGTACCAGGGCGGCTACACCTTC.

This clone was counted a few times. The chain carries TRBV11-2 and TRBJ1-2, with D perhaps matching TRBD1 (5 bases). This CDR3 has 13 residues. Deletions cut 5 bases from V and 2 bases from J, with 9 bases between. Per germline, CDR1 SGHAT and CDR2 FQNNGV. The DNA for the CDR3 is TGTGCCAGCAGCAAGGACACCAACTATGGCTACACCTTC. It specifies CASSKDTNYGYTF.

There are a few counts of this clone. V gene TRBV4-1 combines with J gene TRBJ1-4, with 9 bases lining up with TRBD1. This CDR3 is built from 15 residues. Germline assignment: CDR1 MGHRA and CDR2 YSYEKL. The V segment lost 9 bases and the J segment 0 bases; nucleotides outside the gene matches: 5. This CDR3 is CASRTGDATNEKLFF. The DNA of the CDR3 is TGCGCCAGTAGGACAGGGGATGCAACTAATGAAAAACTGTTTTTT.

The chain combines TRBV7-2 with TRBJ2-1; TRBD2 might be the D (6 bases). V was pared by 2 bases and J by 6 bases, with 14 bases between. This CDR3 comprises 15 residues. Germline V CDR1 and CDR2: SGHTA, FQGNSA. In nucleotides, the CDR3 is TGTGCCAGCAGCTTACCCGGGACTTTAAGCAATGAGCAGTTCTTC. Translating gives CASSLPGTLSNEQFF.

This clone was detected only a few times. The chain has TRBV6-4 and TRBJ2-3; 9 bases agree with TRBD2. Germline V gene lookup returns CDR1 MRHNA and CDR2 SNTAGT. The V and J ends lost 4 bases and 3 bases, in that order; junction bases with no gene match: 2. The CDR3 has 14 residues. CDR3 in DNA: TGTGCCAGCAGTGCTCTAGCGGGAACAGATACGCAGTATTTT. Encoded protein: CASSALAGTDTQYF.

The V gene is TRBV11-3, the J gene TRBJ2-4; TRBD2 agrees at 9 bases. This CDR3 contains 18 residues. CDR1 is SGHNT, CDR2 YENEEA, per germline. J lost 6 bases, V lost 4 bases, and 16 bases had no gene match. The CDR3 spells CASSSPWLLAGAGNIQYF. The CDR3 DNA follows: TGTGCCAGCAGCTCCCCCTGGTTATTAGCGGGAGCAGGAAACATTCAGTACTTC.

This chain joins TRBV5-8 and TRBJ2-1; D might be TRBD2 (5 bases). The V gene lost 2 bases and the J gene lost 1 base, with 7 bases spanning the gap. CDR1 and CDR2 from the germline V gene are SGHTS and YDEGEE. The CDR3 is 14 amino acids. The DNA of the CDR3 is TGTGCCAGCAGCTTCAGCGGTTCCTACAATGAGCAGTTCTTC. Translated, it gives CASSFSGSYNEQFF. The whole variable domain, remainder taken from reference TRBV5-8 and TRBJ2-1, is EAGVTQSPTHLIKTRGQQATLRCSPISGHTSVYWYQQALGLGLQFLLWYDEGEERNRGNFPPRFSGRQFPNYSSELNVNALELEDSALYLCASSFSGSYNEQFFGPGTRLTVL.

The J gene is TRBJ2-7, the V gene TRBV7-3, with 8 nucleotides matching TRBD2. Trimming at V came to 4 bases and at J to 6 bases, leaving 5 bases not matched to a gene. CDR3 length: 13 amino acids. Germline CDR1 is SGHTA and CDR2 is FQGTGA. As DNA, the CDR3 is TGTGCCAGCAGCTCTCAAACTAGCGGCGAGCAGTACTTC. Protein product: CASSSQTSGEQYF.

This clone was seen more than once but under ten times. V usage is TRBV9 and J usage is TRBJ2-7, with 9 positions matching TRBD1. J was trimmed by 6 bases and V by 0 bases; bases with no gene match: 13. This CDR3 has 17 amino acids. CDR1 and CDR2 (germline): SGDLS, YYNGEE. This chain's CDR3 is CASSVAPGGQGVAEQYF. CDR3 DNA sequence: TGTGCCAGCAGCGTAGCTCCAGGGGGACAGGGTGTCGCCGAGCAGTACTTC.

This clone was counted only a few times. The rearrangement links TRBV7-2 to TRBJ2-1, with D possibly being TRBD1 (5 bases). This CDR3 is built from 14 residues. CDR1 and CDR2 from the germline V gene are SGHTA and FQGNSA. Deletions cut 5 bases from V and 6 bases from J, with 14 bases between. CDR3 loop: CASSPQTGANEQFF. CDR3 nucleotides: TGTGCCAGCAGCCCCCAGACTGGGGCCAATGAGCAGTTCTTC.

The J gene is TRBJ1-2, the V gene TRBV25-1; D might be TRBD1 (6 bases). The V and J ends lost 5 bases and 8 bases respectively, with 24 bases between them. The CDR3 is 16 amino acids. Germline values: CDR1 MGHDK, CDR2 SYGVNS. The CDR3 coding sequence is TGTGCCAGCAGTTGGGGAGGGGACAACCTCGAGAACGGCTACACCTTC. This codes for CASSWGGDNLENGYTF.

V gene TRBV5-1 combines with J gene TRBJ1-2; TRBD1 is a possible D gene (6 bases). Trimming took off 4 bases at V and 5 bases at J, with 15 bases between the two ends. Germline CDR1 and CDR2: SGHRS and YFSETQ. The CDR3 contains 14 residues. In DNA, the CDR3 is TGCGCCAGCAGCCCCTCTCCCACAGGGTATGGCTACACCTTC. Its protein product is CASSPSPTGYGYTF. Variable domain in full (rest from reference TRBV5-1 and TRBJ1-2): KAGVTQTPRYLIKTRGQQVTLSCSPISGHRSVSWYQQTPGQGLQFLFEYFSETQRNKGNFPGRFSGRQFSNSRSEMNVSTLELGDSALYLCASSPSPTGYGYTFGSGTRLTVV.

The CDR3 DNA reads TGTGCCAGCAGCTTAGGGGTGTGGACTAGCCTTCCAGATACGCAGTATTTT. Amino acid sequence: CASSLGVWTSLPDTQYF. The V gene is TRBV7-2, the J gene TRBJ2-3, with 8 bases matching TRBD2. The CDR3 is 17 amino acids. V lost 1 base and J lost 4; bases outside the gene matches: 10. Per the germline V gene, CDR1 is SGHTA and CDR2 is FQGNSA.

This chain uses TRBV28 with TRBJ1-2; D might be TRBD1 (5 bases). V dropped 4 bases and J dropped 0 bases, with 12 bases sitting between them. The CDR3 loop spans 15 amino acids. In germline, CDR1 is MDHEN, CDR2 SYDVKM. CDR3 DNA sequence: TGTGCCAGCAGTTCTGGGGGGTACGCTAACTATGGCTACACCTTC. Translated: CASSSGGYANYGYTF.

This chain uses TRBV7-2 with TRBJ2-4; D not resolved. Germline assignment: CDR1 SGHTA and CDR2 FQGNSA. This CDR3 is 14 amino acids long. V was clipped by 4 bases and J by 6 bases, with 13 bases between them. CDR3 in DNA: TGTGCCAGCAGCTCTGCAGTAGCAAGAAACATTCAGTACTTC. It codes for CASSSAVARNIQYF.

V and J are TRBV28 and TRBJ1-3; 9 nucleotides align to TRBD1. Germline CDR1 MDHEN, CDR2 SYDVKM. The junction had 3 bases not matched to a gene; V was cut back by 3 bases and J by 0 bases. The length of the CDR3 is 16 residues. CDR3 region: CASSLGTGISGNTIYF. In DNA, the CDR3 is TGTGCCAGCAGTTTGGGGACAGGGATCTCTGGAAACACCATATATTTT.

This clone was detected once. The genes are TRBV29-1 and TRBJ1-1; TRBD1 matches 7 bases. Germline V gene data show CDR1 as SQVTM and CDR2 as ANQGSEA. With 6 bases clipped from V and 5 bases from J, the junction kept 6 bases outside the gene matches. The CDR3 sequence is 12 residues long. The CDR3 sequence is CSVQGDWTEAFF. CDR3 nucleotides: TGCAGCGTCCAGGGGGATTGGACTGAAGCTTTCTTT.

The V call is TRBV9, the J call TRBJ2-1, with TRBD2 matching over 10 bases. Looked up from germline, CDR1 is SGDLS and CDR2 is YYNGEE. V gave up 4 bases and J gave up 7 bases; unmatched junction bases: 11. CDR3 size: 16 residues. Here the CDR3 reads CASSRSKSGRANEQFF. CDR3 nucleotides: TGTGCCAGCAGCCGCTCCAAGAGCGGGAGGGCAAATGAGCAGTTCTTC.

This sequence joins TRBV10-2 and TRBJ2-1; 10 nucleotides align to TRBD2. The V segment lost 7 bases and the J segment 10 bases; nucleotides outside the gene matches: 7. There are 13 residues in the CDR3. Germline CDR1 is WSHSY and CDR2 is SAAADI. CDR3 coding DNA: TGCGCCAGCACCACCGGACTAGCGGACGAGCAGTTCTTC. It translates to CASTTGLADEQFF.

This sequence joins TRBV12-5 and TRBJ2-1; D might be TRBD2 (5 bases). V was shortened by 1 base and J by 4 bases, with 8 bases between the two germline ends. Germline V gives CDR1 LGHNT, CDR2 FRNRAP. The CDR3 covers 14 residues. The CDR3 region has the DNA TGTGCTAGTGGTTTGGGGAGCGGATACAATGAGCAGTTCTTC. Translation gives CASGLGSGYNEQFF.

The chain's CDR3 is CASRPRQGMAEAFF. DNA of the CDR3: TGTGCCAGTAGACCCAGACAGGGTATGGCTGAAGCTTTCTTT. The chain joins TRBV19 to TRBJ1-1; 7 bases line up with TRBD1. Trimming cost V 6 bases and J 6 bases; bases outside gene matches: 10. The CDR3 runs 14 residues. Germline CDR1 and CDR2: LNHDA and SQIVND (reference sequence).